This entry is about one TCR beta chain. No antigen is known for it. The entry originates in a study of PD-1 blockade in classical Hodgkin lymphoma. The protocol was immunoSEQ multiplex PCR, while the TCRdb copy is restricted to in-frame clones and leaves out a portion. The data show some 19,000 clones, 75% to 85% seen once. Time point noted: cycle 4 day 1 (C4D1), after more than 5 weeks of nivolumab. In every patient, relapse followed autologous stem cell transplantation, while exposure to brentuximab vedotin differed. The CDR3 runs to 11 residues. V lost 3 bases and J 12 bases, leaving 15 bases between the germline ends. CDR1 and CDR2 from the germline V gene are DFQATT and SNEGSKA (reference sequence). Study-level findings and limits: CD4+ TCR diversity, unlike CD8+, rose significantly by C4D1. Baseline TCR diversity was reportedly lower in newly diagnosed patients than healthy donors.

J is TRBJ2-7 and V is TRBV20-1, with D maybe TRBD2 (5 bases). Sequencing used peripheral blood mononuclear cells (PBMCs), obtained before the fourth cycle of nivolumab. The TCR sequence derives from a human donor with classical Hodgkin lymphoma. The CDR3 bases are TGCAGTGCTAGGAACTCCGTCGAGGGGTACTTC. Protein: CSARNSVEGYF.